This TCR beta chain came from a study of blood T cell repertoires in COVID-19. Study-level information: COVID-19 samples from acute and convalescent phases originated in the United States, Italy and Spain. T cells, B-cell-depleted T cells, or PBMCs supplied cDNA or gDNA.

Authors' analysis steps: Amplification with reference gene primers provided the estimates of nucleated cell counts. Repertoires were generated with immunoSEQ multiplex PCR, while TCRdb's copy carries only in-frame clones and drops some. From that table come the V and J calls and clone size; the DNA was used to work out D and trimming. This sample has over 150,000 clones, with roughly 83% found just once. Enrolled during active infection, Seattle patients were then followed longitudinally. The CDR3 is 15 amino acids. Germline V gene sequence: CDR1 LGHDT, CDR2 YNNKEL (reference sequence). The V and J ends lost 4 bases and 8 bases respectively, with 18 bases between them.

The sequenced sample was peripheral blood. The origin of this receptor is a woman aged 55-69 years with COVID-19, enrolled during active disease. V is TRBV3-1 (or the pseudogene TRBV3-2) and J is TRBJ2-1; D uncertain. CDR3 loop: CASSPRLLRGDEQFF. The CDR3 coding sequence is TGTGCCAGCAGCCCTCGGCTCCTTCGAGGAGATGAGCAGTTCTTC.